Listed below are T cell receptor beta chains from one sample, sequenced in a study of T cells in Graves' hyperthyroidism and ophthalmopathy. TCRdb ran MiXCR on the multiplex PCR reads and lists one entry per CDR3 protein. The sample has roughly 350,000 distinct CDR3 sequences, around 13% seen once. Sequenced material: blood. These receptor sequences come from a woman aged 25 to 39 with Graves' hyperthyroidism. The CDR3 runs from the conserved cysteine through the conserved F or W. The order of the fields is clone size, J gene, D gene, V gene, CDR3 protein, CDR3 DNA. The D gene is left open where the match is weak. Where a row states a size, it is once, few, many or the class of an expanded clone; other rows omit it.

clone_size: many
j_call: TRBJ2-5
d_call: .
v_call: TRBV12-3/TRBV12-4
cdr3_aa: CASSARAGQETQYF
cdr3_nt: TGTGCCAGCAGTGCTCGGGCAGGCCAAGAGACCCAGTACTTC

clone_size: many
j_call: TRBJ2-3
d_call: TRBD1
v_call: TRBV7-8
cdr3_aa: CASSFRQGAFTDTQYF
cdr3_nt: TGTGCCAGCAGCTTTAGGCAGGGGGCCTTCACAGATACGCAGTATTTT

clone_size: few
j_call: TRBJ1-6
d_call: .
v_call: TRBV9
cdr3_aa: CASSVGDSPLHF
cdr3_nt: TGTGCCAGCAGCGTAGGAGATTCACCCCTCCACTTT

clone_size: many
j_call: TRBJ2-2
d_call: .
v_call: TRBV12-3/TRBV12-4
cdr3_aa: CASGEVRGANTGELFF
cdr3_nt: TGTGCCAGCGGAGAGGTTAGGGGGGCGAACACCGGGGAGCTGTTTTTT

clone_size: many
j_call: TRBJ1-1
d_call: .
v_call: TRBV30
cdr3_aa: CAWSRQGNTEAFF
cdr3_nt: TGTGCCTGGAGTCGGCAGGGGAACACTGAAGCTTTCTTT

clone_size: .
j_call: TRBJ2-5
d_call: TRBD2
v_call: TRBV30
cdr3_aa: CAWSVKREWRETQYF
cdr3_nt: TGTGCCTGGAGTGTAAAGCGGGAGTGGCGGGAGACCCAGTACTTC

clone_size: many
j_call: TRBJ1-5
d_call: .
v_call: TRBV7-8
cdr3_aa: CASSLPYQPQHF
cdr3_nt: TGTGCCAGCAGCTTACCCTATCAGCCCCAGCATTTT

clone_size: few
j_call: TRBJ1-5
d_call: .
v_call: TRBV11-2
cdr3_aa: CASSLEGGYSNQPQHF
cdr3_nt: TGTGCCAGCAGCTTAGAAGGGGGATATAGCAATCAGCCCCAGCATTTT

clone_size: .
j_call: TRBJ1-4
d_call: TRBD1
v_call: TRBV28
cdr3_aa: CASRDRGGTNEKLFF
cdr3_nt: TGTGCCAGCAGGGACAGGGGTGGAACTAATGAAAAACTGTTTTTT

clone_size: many
j_call: TRBJ2-3
d_call: .
v_call: TRBV29-1
cdr3_aa: CSVEWGSDTQYF
cdr3_nt: TGCAGCGTTGAATGGGGTTCTGATACGCAGTATTTT

clone_size: many
j_call: TRBJ1-2
d_call: .
v_call: TRBV10-3
cdr3_aa: CAINRGQNYGYTF
cdr3_nt: TGTGCCATCAATCGGGGGCAGAACTATGGCTACACCTTC

clone_size: many
j_call: TRBJ2-3
d_call: TRBD2
v_call: TRBV7-9
cdr3_aa: CASSFERSGSRSTDTQYF
cdr3_nt: TGTGCCAGCAGCTTTGAACGTAGCGGGAGTCGGAGCACAGATACGCAGTATTTT

clone_size: few
j_call: TRBJ1-1
d_call: .
v_call: TRBV20-1
cdr3_aa: CSASKSGTEAFF
cdr3_nt: TGCAGTGCTAGTAAGAGTGGAACTGAAGCTTTCTTT

clone_size: .
j_call: TRBJ1-6
d_call: TRBD1
v_call: TRBV6-5
cdr3_aa: CASSSGTGLGSPLHF
cdr3_nt: TGTGCCAGCAGTTCCGGGACAGGGCTGGGATCACCCCTCCACTTT

clone_size: once
j_call: TRBJ2-2
d_call: TRBD2
v_call: TRBV7-2
cdr3_aa: CASSYDSGANTGELFF
cdr3_nt: TGTGCCAGCAGTTATGATAGCGGGGCGAACACCGGGGAGCTGTTTTTT

clone_size: many
j_call: TRBJ2-1
d_call: .
v_call: TRBV12-3/TRBV12-4
cdr3_aa: CASGPTPNEQFF
cdr3_nt: TGTGCCAGCGGTCCGACCCCCAATGAGCAGTTCTTC

clone_size: many
j_call: TRBJ2-2
d_call: .
v_call: TRBV6-4
cdr3_aa: CASSDLGAPGELFF
cdr3_nt: TGTGCCAGCAGTGACCTGGGGGCCCCCGGGGAGCTGTTTTTT

clone_size: few
j_call: TRBJ2-7
d_call: .
v_call: TRBV10-3
cdr3_aa: CAISTLGEQYF
cdr3_nt: TGTGCCATCTCAACATTGGGCGAGCAGTACTTC

clone_size: few
j_call: TRBJ2-5
d_call: TRBD2
v_call: TRBV20-1
cdr3_aa: CSAKRENIRETQYF
cdr3_nt: TGCAGTGCGAAGCGGGAGAATATCAGAGAGACCCAGTACTTC

clone_size: .
j_call: TRBJ2-3
d_call: .
v_call: TRBV14
cdr3_aa: CASSQDYRQGDTQYF
cdr3_nt: TGTGCCAGCAGCCAGGACTATCGACAGGGAGATACGCAGTATTTT

clone_size: many
j_call: TRBJ2-1
d_call: .
v_call: TRBV7-2
cdr3_aa: CASSLGATSYNEQFF
cdr3_nt: TGTGCCAGCAGCTTAGGAGCGACCTCCTACAATGAGCAGTTCTTC

clone_size: .
j_call: TRBJ2-3
d_call: TRBD1
v_call: TRBV29-1
cdr3_aa: CSVGDRGGADTQYF
cdr3_nt: TGCAGCGTTGGGGACAGGGGTGGCGCAGATACGCAGTATTTT

clone_size: many
j_call: TRBJ2-1
d_call: .
v_call: TRBV27
cdr3_aa: CASSPGPNSYNEQFF
cdr3_nt: TGTGCCAGCAGTCCCGGACCAAACTCCTACAATGAGCAGTTCTTC

clone_size: many
j_call: TRBJ1-5
d_call: .
v_call: TRBV24-1
cdr3_aa: CATSDQDRPNQPQHF
cdr3_nt: TGTGCCACCAGTGACCAAGACCGCCCCAATCAGCCCCAGCATTTT

clone_size: many
j_call: TRBJ1-2
d_call: .
v_call: TRBV6-2/TRBV6-3
cdr3_aa: CATAYLGSHGYTF
cdr3_nt: TGTGCCACCGCATACCTCGGTAGCCATGGCTACACCTTC

clone_size: .
j_call: TRBJ1-4
d_call: .
v_call: TRBV12-3/TRBV12-4
cdr3_aa: CASSRGAVEKLFF
cdr3_nt: TGTGCCAGCAGTCGGGGGGCAGTCGAAAAACTGTTTTTT

clone_size: few
j_call: TRBJ2-5
d_call: .
v_call: TRBV6-1
cdr3_aa: CATRQDSEIQYF
cdr3_nt: TGTGCCACCAGACAGGACTCAGAGATCCAGTACTTC

clone_size: many
j_call: TRBJ1-1
d_call: .
v_call: TRBV20-1
cdr3_aa: CSARDGGGSTEAFF
cdr3_nt: TGCAGTGCTAGAGACGGGGGGGGGAGCACTGAAGCTTTCTTT

clone_size: many
j_call: TRBJ1-5
d_call: .
v_call: TRBV29-1
cdr3_aa: CSVEWGNQPQHF
cdr3_nt: TGCAGCGTTGAATGGGGGAATCAGCCCCAGCATTTT

clone_size: .
j_call: TRBJ2-3
d_call: TRBD2
v_call: TRBV25-1
cdr3_aa: CASTERGLGTDTQYF
cdr3_nt: TGTGCCAGCACCGAAAGGGGACTAGGCACAGATACGCAGTATTTT

clone_size: many
j_call: TRBJ2-5
d_call: TRBD2
v_call: TRBV3-1
cdr3_aa: CASRPTWAGGWTQYF
cdr3_nt: TGTGCCAGCAGGCCGACTTGGGCGGGAGGTTGGACCCAGTACTTC

clone_size: few
j_call: TRBJ2-3
d_call: .
v_call: TRBV11-2
cdr3_aa: CASSYLGTTDTQYF
cdr3_nt: TGTGCCAGCAGCTACCTAGGAACAACAGATACGCAGTATTTT

clone_size: many
j_call: TRBJ2-7
d_call: .
v_call: TRBV12-3/TRBV12-4
cdr3_aa: CASSFQGGYYEQYF
cdr3_nt: TGTGCCAGCAGTTTTCAAGGGGGGTACTACGAGCAGTACTTC

clone_size: .
j_call: TRBJ2-2
d_call: .
v_call: TRBV24-1
cdr3_aa: CATSDLPSGGGELFF
cdr3_nt: TGTGCCACCAGTGATCTTCCCTCGGGTGGCGGGGAGCTGTTTTTT

clone_size: .
j_call: TRBJ2-1
d_call: .
v_call: TRBV4-2
cdr3_aa: CASSQVQFSYNEQFF
cdr3_nt: TGTGCCAGCAGCCAAGTGCAGTTCTCCTACAATGAGCAGTTCTTC

clone_size: many
j_call: TRBJ2-6
d_call: TRBD2
v_call: TRBV6-2/TRBV6-3
cdr3_aa: CASNPWEGPSPSGANVLTF
cdr3_nt: TGTGCCAGCAACCCGTGGGAGGGTCCATCACCCTCTGGGGCCAACGTCCTGACTTTC

clone_size: few
j_call: TRBJ2-5
d_call: TRBD2
v_call: TRBV24-1
cdr3_aa: CATSDSLSGTRQETQYF
cdr3_nt: TGTGCCACCAGTGATTCTTTGAGCGGGACTAGACAAGAGACCCAGTACTTC

clone_size: many
j_call: TRBJ1-1
d_call: .
v_call: TRBV29-1
cdr3_aa: CSVAANTEAFF
cdr3_nt: TGCAGCGTTGCCGCGAACACTGAAGCTTTCTTT

clone_size: many
j_call: TRBJ1-2
d_call: .
v_call: TRBV28
cdr3_aa: CASSLIQGGYGYTF
cdr3_nt: TGTGCCAGCAGTTTAATACAGGGAGGCTATGGCTACACCTTC

clone_size: many
j_call: TRBJ2-1
d_call: .
v_call: TRBV7-3
cdr3_aa: CASSSSVNNEQFF
cdr3_nt: TGTGCCAGCAGCTCCTCAGTTAACAATGAGCAGTTCTTC

clone_size: .
j_call: TRBJ1-1
d_call: .
v_call: TRBV5-6
cdr3_aa: CASSLDAGSNTEAFF
cdr3_nt: TGTGCCAGCAGCTTGGATGCAGGGAGTAACACTGAAGCTTTCTTT

clone_size: many
j_call: TRBJ2-3
d_call: .
v_call: TRBV12-3/TRBV12-4
cdr3_aa: CASSLYLGVADTQYF
cdr3_nt: TGTGCCAGCAGTTTGTACCTAGGTGTCGCAGATACGCAGTATTTT

clone_size: few
j_call: TRBJ1-6
d_call: TRBD1
v_call: TRBV18
cdr3_aa: CASSPSGQENSPLHF
cdr3_nt: TGTGCCAGCTCACCATCGGGACAGGAGAATTCACCCCTCCACTTT

clone_size: .
j_call: TRBJ1-1
d_call: .
v_call: TRBV7-9
cdr3_aa: CASSPEVTGEAFF
cdr3_nt: TGTGCCAGCAGCCCAGAGGTTACGGGAGAGGCTTTCTTT

clone_size: many
j_call: TRBJ2-5
d_call: .
v_call: TRBV12-3/TRBV12-4
cdr3_aa: CASSLEGRTQETQYF
cdr3_nt: TGTGCCAGCAGTTTAGAGGGCAGGACCCAAGAGACCCAGTACTTC

clone_size: few
j_call: TRBJ2-7
d_call: .
v_call: TRBV20-1
cdr3_aa: CSARNLALSSYEQYF
cdr3_nt: TGCAGTGCTCGGAACCTAGCGCTTTCATCCTACGAGCAGTACTTC

clone_size: many
j_call: TRBJ2-5
d_call: .
v_call: TRBV28
cdr3_aa: CASSLYNPGSIETQYF
cdr3_nt: TGTGCCAGCAGTTTATACAACCCCGGGAGTATTGAGACCCAGTACTTC

clone_size: many
j_call: TRBJ2-3
d_call: TRBD2
v_call: TRBV7-2
cdr3_aa: CASSVPGLVQYF
cdr3_nt: TGTGCCAGCAGCGTCCCGGGACTAGTGCAGTATTTT

clone_size: .
j_call: TRBJ2-2
d_call: .
v_call: TRBV6-7
cdr3_aa: CASSLLLRLSGTNTGELFF
cdr3_nt: TGTGCCAGCAGCCTACTACTAAGATTAAGCGGAACGAACACCGGGGAGCTGTTTTTT